This T cell receptor (beta chain) was found in a study of early T cells in non-severe SARS-CoV-2 infection. Across the study: From unsorted whole blood, bulk RNA was sequenced, and the chains remained unpaired.

The library protocol tagged individual cDNA molecules with unique molecular identifiers. TCRdb reprocessed the 5' RACE reads via MiXCR and lists one record per CDR3 protein. The sample lists tens of thousands of distinct CDR3 sequences, less than 15% seen once, with over 2.5% in the top ten. The ends lost 6 bases at V and 2 bases at J; junction bases unmatched: 7. Germline V gene lookup returns CDR1 LGHDT and CDR2 YNNKEL (reference sequence). The CDR3 is made up of 15 amino acids. In regard to this clonotype: Its antigen is still unknown.

The study, taken as a whole, reports: Anti-spike CD8 responses were favored by VDJdb matching, which missed private and CD4 specificities.

V is TRBV3-1 and J is TRBJ2-7, with 10 positions matching TRBD2. This receptor was obtained from an adult who was a healthcare worker with PCR-confirmed SARS-CoV-2 infection or an uninfected control (not recorded which). Sequenced here: whole blood, sampled at baseline. CDR3 in DNA: TGTGCCAGCAGTAAGCTAGCGGGAGAGGCCTACGAGCAGTACTTC. Translated, it gives CASSKLAGEAYEQYF.